This T cell receptor (beta chain) was recorded in a study of Graves' ophthalmopathy and Graves' hyperthyroidism. The CDR3 has 13 residues. CDR1 is SGHTA, CDR2 FQGNSA, per germline. The V and J ends lost 0 bases and 7 bases respectively, with 10 bases between them. CDR3 regions of TCR beta were amplified from RNA transcripts. Following a first-round RT-PCR that used HTBI primers, a second-round multiplex PCR was carried out. Each CDR3 protein is one row after TCRdb ran MiXCR on the multiplex PCR reads. This repertoire shows approximately 700,000 distinct CDR3 sequences, roughly 40% found once; its top ten account for roughly 45%.

The origin of this receptor is an adult man with Graves' ophthalmopathy. The gene calls are TRBV7-2 and TRBJ2-7; D is possibly TRBD1 (5 bases). The sequenced sample consisted of peripheral blood. CDR3 sequence: CASSLAWKGEQYF. CDR3 sequence (DNA): TGTGCCAGCAGCTTAGCCTGGAAGGGGGAGCAGTACTTC.